Described below is a single T cell receptor beta chain sequence and its context. Its antigen is undetermined. This sample was included in a study of siplizumab effects on memory and regulatory T cells. Germline CDR1 reads LNHDA; CDR2 reads SQIVND (reference sequence). There are 14 residues in the CDR3. Losses at the gene ends were 8 bases for V and 2 bases for J; bases not matched to a gene: 8. Study-wide results and caveats: Proliferating CD4+ or CD8+ clones, roughly 80-96% of them, lacked an assignable naive or memory phenotype. Unstimulated subsets accounted for the mapping of only a minor share of the clones that were alloreactive.

Approximately 100,000 TCR templates per sample were sequenced. Produced via immunoSEQ multiplex PCR; TCRdb's table is partial and in-frame only. The sample shows about 100,000 clones, over 90% of them seen only once. J is TRBJ1-2 and V is TRBV19; 7 nucleotides align to TRBD1. This receptor was taken from a human donor in good health. The sequenced sample consisted of non-Treg CD4+ T cells sorted from blood. CDR3 amino acids: CASDPGTANYGYTF. As DNA, the CDR3 is TGTGCCAGTGACCCCGGGACAGCAAACTATGGCTACACCTTC.